What follows are 13 T cell receptor beta chains derived from one specimen sequenced in a study of T-cell reconstitution after alpha-beta-depleted transplantation in children. This sample's TCRbeta library carried unique molecular identifier barcodes. TCRdb used MiXCR to reprocess the PCR reads, holding one entry per CDR3 protein. Here the sample spans 500,000 to 600,000 distinct CDR3 sequences, roughly 27% being singletons. The specimen was PBMCs, collected before TCRalphabeta/CD19-depleted stem cell transplant. The receptors were sampled from a boy in the first two years of life with Wiskott-Aldrich syndrome, due to receive a stem cell transplant.

V and J are TRBV5-1 and TRBJ2-7; 11 positions match TRBD2. The CDR3 covers 15 residues. Germline V gene data show CDR1 as SGHRS and CDR2 as YFSETQ. Trimming at V came to 4 bases and at J to 5 bases, leaving 8 bases not matched to a gene. The CDR3 DNA is TGCGCCAGCAGCGCTGCCGGGACTAGCGGACACGAGCAGTACTTC. This gives the protein CASSAAGTSGHEQYF. The variable domain in full, with the rest retrieved from reference TRBV5-1 and TRBJ2-7, is KAGVTQTPRYLIKTRGQQVTLSCSPISGHRSVSWYQQTPGQGLQFLFEYFSETQRNKGNFPGRFSGRQFSNSRSEMNVSTLELGDSALYLCASSAAGTSGHEQYFGPGTRLTVT.

The V call is TRBV5-1, the J call TRBJ2-6, with a possible D match to TRBD1 (6 bases). Deletions cut 4 bases from V and 2 bases from J, with 10 bases between. Germline V gene sequence: CDR1 SGHRS, CDR2 YFSETQ. The CDR3 spans 15 residues. Written as DNA, the CDR3 is TGCGCCAGCAGCACATGGACAGCTGGGGCCAACGTCCTGACTTTC. Its protein product is CASSTWTAGANVLTF.

This clonotype showed up just a few times. This chain connects TRBV7-2 to TRBJ2-5, with no clear D. Germline-derived CDR1 and CDR2 are SGHTA and FQGNSA. The CDR3 has 13 residues. The V gene lost 3 bases and the J gene lost 0 bases, with 5 bases spanning the gap. The CDR3, as DNA: TGTGCCAGCAGCTTTGAGCACCAAGAGACCCAGTACTTC. Encoded protein: CASSFEHQETQYF.

The rearrangement links TRBV5-1 to TRBJ2-3, with D perhaps assigned TRBD1 or TRBD2 (5 bases each). The CDR3 extends over 15 amino acids. V lost 2 bases and J 4 bases, leaving 14 bases between the germline ends. From germline, CDR1 is SGHRS and CDR2 YFSETQ. This CDR3 is CASSLGDLTADTQYF. The CDR3 bases are TGCGCCAGCAGCTTAGGGGACCTCACGGCAGATACGCAGTATTTT.

Only a few counts were recorded for this clonotype. The V and J genes are TRBV20-1 and TRBJ1-5; D is unresolved. This CDR3 has 13 amino acids. The V end lost 6 bases, the J end lost 2 bases, and 11 bases lay between the germline ends. The germline CDR1 and CDR2 sequences are DFQATT and SNEGSKA (reference sequence). The CDR3 reads CSAEDTRNQPQHF. As DNA, the CDR3 is TGCAGTGCAGAAGACACTCGCAATCAGCCCCAGCATTTT.

This clonotype occurred a few times. The chain uses TRBV15 and TRBJ2-1, with TRBD2 identical over 7 bases. The CDR3 has 14 residues. Germline-derived CDR1 and CDR2 are LNHNV and YYDKDF (reference sequence). V shed 0 bases and J 15 bases; nucleotides not matched to a gene: 11. The CDR3 protein is CATSREYSGRASFF. The CDR3 DNA is TGTGCCACCAGCAGAGAATATAGCGGGCGGGCTTCGTTCTTC. The full variable domain, with the rest looked up from reference TRBV15 and TRBJ2-1, is DAMVIQNPRYQVTQFGKPVTLSCSQTLNHNVMYWYQQKSSQAPKLLFHYYDKDFNNEADTPDNFQSRRPNTSFCFLDIRSPGLGDTAMYLCATSREYSGRASFFGPGTRLTVL.

The gene calls are TRBV12-3 or TRBV12-4 and TRBJ2-6; no firm D call. The CDR3 has 15 residues. The V gene lost 3 bases and the J gene lost 4 bases, with 10 bases spanning the gap. Written as DNA, the CDR3 is TGTGCCAGCAGTTTTCGCGTGCCCGGGGCCAACGTCCTGACTTTC. It specifies CASSFRVPGANVLTF.

The genes are TRBV5-1 and TRBJ2-7; TRBD2 matches at 8 bases. With V trimmed by 0 bases and J by 4 bases, 6 bases remained unmatched. Germline CDR1 and CDR2: SGHRS and YFSETQ. This CDR3 contains 15 residues. The CDR3 DNA is TGCGCCAGCAGCTTGGCGGGAGCGGGAGCTTACGAGCAGTACTTC. Protein: CASSLAGAGAYEQYF.

This clonotype has a handful of counts. V gene TRBV10-3 combines with J gene TRBJ2-2, with a tentative D call TRBD2 (6 bases). Germline CDR1 ENHRY, CDR2 SYGVKD. CDR3 length: 14 amino acids. Between the trimmed V and J ends, which lost 6 bases and 0 bases, there was a span of 8 bases. The CDR3 protein is CAIRRGSNTGELFF. The DNA for the CDR3 is TGTGCCATCAGGCGGGGATCGAACACCGGGGAGCTGTTTTTT.

The V call is TRBV29-1, the J call TRBJ2-1, with D possibly matching TRBD2 (5 bases). Germline V gene lookup returns CDR1 SQVTM and CDR2 ANQGSEA. The CDR3 contains 14 residues. Trimming took off 4 bases at V and 12 bases at J, with 22 bases between the two ends. The CDR3 nucleotides read TGCAGCGTTGGCTCTAGCCCCACCATCGATTGGCAGTTCTTC. Translating gives CSVGSSPTIDWQFF.

The V gene is TRBV5-1, the J gene TRBJ2-1; the match to TRBD2 covers 7 bases. After removal of 4 bases from V and 7 bases from J, the junction contained 11 bases not matched to a gene. The CDR3 has 15 residues. Germline CDR1 and CDR2: SGHRS and YFSETQ. The CDR3 loop reads CASSLLSTSRNEQFF. The CDR3 DNA follows: TGCGCCAGCAGCCTCTTGTCGACTAGCAGGAATGAGCAGTTCTTC.

The chain couples TRBV29-1 to TRBJ1-5; tentatively, D is TRBD1 (6 bases). Trimming stripped 6 bases from V and 5 bases from J, with 14 bases between. Germline CDR1 and CDR2: SQVTM and ANQGSEA. The CDR3 runs 13 residues. This CDR3 is CSVLLQGDQPQHF. CDR3 DNA sequence: TGCAGCGTGCTATTACAGGGAGATCAGCCCCAGCATTTT.

The chain has TRBV18 and TRBJ2-1, with 8 bases lining up with TRBD1. CDR3 length equals 15 residues. Germline trimming cut 4 bases from V and 5 bases from J; bases unmatched to any gene: 7. The germline V gene has CDR1 KGHSH and CDR2 LQKENI. The DNA for the CDR3 is TGTGCCAGCTCACTGAACAGGGGGTCCCACAATGAGCAGTTCTTC. Residues: CASSLNRGSHNEQFF.